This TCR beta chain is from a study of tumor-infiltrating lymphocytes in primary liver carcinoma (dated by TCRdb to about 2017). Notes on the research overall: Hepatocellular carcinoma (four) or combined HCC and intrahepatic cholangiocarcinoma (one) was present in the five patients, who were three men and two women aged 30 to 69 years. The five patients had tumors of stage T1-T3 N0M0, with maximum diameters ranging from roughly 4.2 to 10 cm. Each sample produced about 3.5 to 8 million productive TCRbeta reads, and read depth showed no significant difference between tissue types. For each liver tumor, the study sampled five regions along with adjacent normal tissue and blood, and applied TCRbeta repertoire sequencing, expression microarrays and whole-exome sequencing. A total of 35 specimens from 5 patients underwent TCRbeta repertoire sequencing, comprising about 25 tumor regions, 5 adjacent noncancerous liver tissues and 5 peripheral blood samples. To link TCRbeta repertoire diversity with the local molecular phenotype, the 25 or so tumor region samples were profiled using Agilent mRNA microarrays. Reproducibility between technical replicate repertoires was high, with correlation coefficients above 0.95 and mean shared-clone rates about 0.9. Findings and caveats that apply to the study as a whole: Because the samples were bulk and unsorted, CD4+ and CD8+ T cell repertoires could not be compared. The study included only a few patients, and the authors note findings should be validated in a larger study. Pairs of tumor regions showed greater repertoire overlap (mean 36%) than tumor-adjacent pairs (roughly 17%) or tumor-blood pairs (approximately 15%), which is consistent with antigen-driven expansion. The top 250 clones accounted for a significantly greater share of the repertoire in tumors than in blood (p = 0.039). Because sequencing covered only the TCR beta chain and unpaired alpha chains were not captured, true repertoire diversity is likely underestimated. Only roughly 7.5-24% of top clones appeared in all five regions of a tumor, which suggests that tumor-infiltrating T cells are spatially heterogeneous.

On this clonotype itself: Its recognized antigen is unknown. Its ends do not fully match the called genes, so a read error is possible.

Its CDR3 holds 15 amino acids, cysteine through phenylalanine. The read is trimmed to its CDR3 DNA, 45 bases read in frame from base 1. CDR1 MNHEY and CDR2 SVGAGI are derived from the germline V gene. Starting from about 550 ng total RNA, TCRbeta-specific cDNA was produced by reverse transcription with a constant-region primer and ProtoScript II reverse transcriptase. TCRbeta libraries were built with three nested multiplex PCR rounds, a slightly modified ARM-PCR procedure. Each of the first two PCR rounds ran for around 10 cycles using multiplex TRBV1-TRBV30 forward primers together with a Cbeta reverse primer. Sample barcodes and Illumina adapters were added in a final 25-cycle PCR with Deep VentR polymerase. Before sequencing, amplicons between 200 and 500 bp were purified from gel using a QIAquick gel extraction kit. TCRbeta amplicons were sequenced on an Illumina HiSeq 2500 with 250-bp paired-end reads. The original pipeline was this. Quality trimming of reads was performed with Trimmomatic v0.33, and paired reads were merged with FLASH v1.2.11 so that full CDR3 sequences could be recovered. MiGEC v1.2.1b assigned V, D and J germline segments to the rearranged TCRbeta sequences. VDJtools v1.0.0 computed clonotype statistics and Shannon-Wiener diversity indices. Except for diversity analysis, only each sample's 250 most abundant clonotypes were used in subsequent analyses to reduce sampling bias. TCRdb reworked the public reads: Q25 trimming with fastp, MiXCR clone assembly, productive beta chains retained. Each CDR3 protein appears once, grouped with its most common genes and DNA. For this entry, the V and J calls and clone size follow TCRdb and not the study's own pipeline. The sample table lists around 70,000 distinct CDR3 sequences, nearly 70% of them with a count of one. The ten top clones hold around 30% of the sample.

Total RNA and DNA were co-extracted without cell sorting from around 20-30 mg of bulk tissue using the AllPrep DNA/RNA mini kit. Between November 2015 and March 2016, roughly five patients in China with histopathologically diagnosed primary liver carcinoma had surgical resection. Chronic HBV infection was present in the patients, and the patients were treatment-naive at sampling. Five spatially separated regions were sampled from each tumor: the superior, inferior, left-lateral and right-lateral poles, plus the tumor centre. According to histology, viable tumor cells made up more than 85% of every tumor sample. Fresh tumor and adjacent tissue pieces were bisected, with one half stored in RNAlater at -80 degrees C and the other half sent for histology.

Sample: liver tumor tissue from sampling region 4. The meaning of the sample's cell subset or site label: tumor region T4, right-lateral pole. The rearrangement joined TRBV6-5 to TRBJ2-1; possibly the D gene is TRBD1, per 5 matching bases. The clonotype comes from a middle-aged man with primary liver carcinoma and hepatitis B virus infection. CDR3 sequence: CTSREYRSPYNEQFF. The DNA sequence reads TGTACCAGCAGGGAATACAGGAGTCCCTACAATGAGCAGTTCTTC.